This T cell receptor (beta chain) was documented in a study of T cell responses to AZD1222 COVID-19 vaccine. Generated by immunoSEQ multiplex PCR, the TCRdb table keeps only in-frame clones and is missing some. The top ten clones hold roughly 13% of a sample with some 100,000 clones, 88% of them seen once. Whole-study results and caveats: Close to half of spike-specific TCRs reportedly recognize unmutated variant regions. Researchers report vaccine-associated CD4 TCRs spanning spike, with dominance at 160-218 and 743-854. Repertoire samples came only from after the peak T cell response. Breadth and depth of Spike-specific TCRs rose after two AZD1222 doses.

The table lists this clone with a few counts. The antigen remains undetermined. V lost 2 bases and J 2 bases, leaving 17 bases between the germline ends. The CDR3 loop spans 17 amino acids. In germline, CDR1 is LNHDA, CDR2 SQIVND (reference sequence). V usage is TRBV19 and J usage is TRBJ2-3; perhaps TRBD2 as D (6 bases). The sample consisted of peripheral blood, taken on day 0 of MenACWY control vaccination. This clonotype was sampled from an adult in good health. The CDR3 DNA reads as TGTGCCAGTAGTATACAAAAGGCGGGACCGATCACAGATACGCAGTATTTT. Protein: CASSIQKAGPITDTQYF.